One sample yielded the 12 T cell receptor beta chains listed below, sequenced in a study of blood T cell repertoires in COVID-19. TCRdb's copy holds only in-frame clones and misses some; the assay was immunoSEQ multiplex PCR. The sample comprises about 220,000 clones, around 84% of which are singletons, and under 3.5% rests with the top ten. Sequencing input: peripheral blood. These receptor sequences come from a man aged 50 to 59 who had recovered from COVID-19.

This sequence joins TRBV5-5 and TRBJ1-5; D ambiguous. Germline CDR1 is SGHKS and CDR2 is YYEKEE (reference sequence). The CDR3 has 15 amino acids. V lost 2 bases, J lost 0 bases, and 9 bases lay in between. The CDR3 DNA reads TGTGCCAGCAGCTTAGAGGCATATAGCAATCAGCCCCAGCATTTT. Translated: CASSLEAYSNQPQHF.

This chain uses TRBV5-5 with TRBJ1-1; 8 positions agree with TRBD1. V dropped 3 bases and J dropped 4; count of bases not matched to a gene: 8. Germline assignment: CDR1 SGHKS and CDR2 YYEKEE (reference sequence). The CDR3 contains 15 residues. The CDR3 loop reads CASSYTGGEGTEAFF. The DNA for the CDR3 is TGTGCCAGCAGCTACACAGGGGGAGAGGGCACTGAAGCTTTCTTT.

The V call is TRBV28, the J call TRBJ2-3; TRBD1 matches at 9 bases. CDR1 is MDHEN and CDR2 is SYDVKM in the germline V gene. The CDR3 runs to 14 residues. J gave up 6 bases and V 4 bases, and 5 bases lay outside the gene matches. As DNA, the CDR3 is TGTGCCAGCAGTTCGGACAGGGGTAGGGATACGCAGTATTTT. It encodes CASSSDRGRDTQYF. The full variable domain, its missing parts supplied by reference TRBV28 and TRBJ2-3, is DVKVTQSSRYLVKRTGEKVFLECVQDMDHENMFWYRQDPGLGLRLIYFSYDVKMKEKGDIPEGYSVSREKKERFSLILESASTNQTSMYLCASSSDRGRDTQYFGPGTRLTVL.

This sequence joins TRBV27 and TRBJ2-1; 7 bases map to TRBD2. Germline trimming cut 3 bases from V and 8 bases from J; bases unmatched to any gene: 10. This CDR3 comprises 15 residues. Germline V gene lookup returns CDR1 MNHEY and CDR2 SMNVEV (reference sequence). CDR3 sequence reads: CASSFSGKGFDEQFF. The CDR3 DNA follows: TGTGCCAGCAGTTTCAGCGGGAAGGGTTTTGATGAGCAGTTCTTC.

V gene TRBV18 combines with J gene TRBJ2-1; D might be TRBD2 (6 bases). Germline CDR1 reads KGHSH; CDR2 reads LQKENI. The CDR3 length is 16 residues. Deletions cut 5 bases from V and 2 bases from J, with 16 bases between. CDR3 residues: CASSARLGIPYNEQFF. The CDR3 nucleotides are TGTGCCAGCTCAGCCCGACTAGGAATACCCTACAATGAGCAGTTCTTC.

The chain employs TRBV28 and TRBJ2-3; D uncertain. Germline CDR1 reads MDHEN; CDR2 reads SYDVKM. This CDR3 comprises 13 residues. Trimming shortened V by 4 bases and J by 0 bases, and 5 bases separated the two germline ends. CDR3 in amino acids: CASSSHSTDTQYF. In DNA, the CDR3 is TGTGCCAGCAGTTCCCATAGCACAGATACGCAGTATTTT. The entire variable domain, with the rest obtained from reference TRBV28 and TRBJ2-3, is as follows: DVKVTQSSRYLVKRTGEKVFLECVQDMDHENMFWYRQDPGLGLRLIYFSYDVKMKEKGDIPEGYSVSREKKERFSLILESASTNQTSMYLCASSSHSTDTQYFGPGTRLTVL.

The chain combines TRBV9 with TRBJ2-2; 12 nucleotides match TRBD2. The V gene's germline CDR1 is SGDLS and CDR2 YYNGEE. V shed 4 bases and J 4 bases; nucleotides not matched to a gene: 8. The CDR3 sequence is 17 residues long. In DNA form, the CDR3 reads TGTGCCAGCAGCCCGCGGAGGACTAGCGGGGCCACCGGGGAGCTGTTTTTT. As protein: CASSPRRTSGATGELFF.

The rearrangement uses TRBV19 and TRBJ2-7; 11 bases match TRBD1. CDR3 size: 15 residues. The V gene's germline CDR1 is LNHDA and CDR2 SQIVND (reference sequence). The ends lost 6 bases at V and 6 bases at J; junction bases unmatched: 10. Written as DNA, the CDR3 is TGTGCCAGTAGCCGGACCGGGACAGGGGGTACCGAGCAGTACTTC. This encodes CASSRTGTGGTEQYF. Full variable domain (outside the CDR3, taken from reference TRBV19 and TRBJ2-7): DGGITQSPKYLFRKEGQNVTLSCEQNLNHDAMYWYRQDPGQGLRLIYYSQIVNDFQKGDIAEGYSVSREKKESFPLTVTSAQKNPTAFYLCASSRTGTGGTEQYFGPGTRLTVT.

The chain couples TRBV27 to TRBJ1-5; TRBD1 agrees at 7 bases. The CDR3 has 15 amino acids. Germline V gene data show CDR1 as MNHEY and CDR2 as SMNVEV (reference sequence). V lost 4 bases to trimming and J lost 0 bases; unmatched junction nucleotides: 3. This CDR3 is CASSWDSNSNQPQHF. The DNA for the CDR3 is TGTGCCAGCAGTTGGGACAGCAATAGCAATCAGCCCCAGCATTTT.

V and J are TRBV30 and TRBJ2-1, with 11 bases aligning to TRBD2. Per germline, CDR1 GTSNPN and CDR2 SVGIG (reference sequence). V gave up 1 base and J gave up 6 bases; unmatched junction bases: 2. The CDR3 loop spans 14 amino acids. CDR3 sequence reads: CAWSGLAGINEQFF. CDR3 in DNA: TGTGCCTGGAGTGGACTAGCGGGAATCAATGAGCAGTTCTTC.

V and J are TRBV6-5 and TRBJ2-7; 8 bases are a match to TRBD2. The trim removed 2 bases at V and 9 bases at J, leaving 9 bases unmatched. The germline CDR1 and CDR2 sequences are MNHEY and SVGAGI. The CDR3 totals 14 residues. CDR3 loop: CASSYDGRASWQYF. CDR3 DNA sequence: TGTGCCAGCAGTTACGACGGGAGGGCCAGCTGGCAGTACTTC.

This clone was counted between two and nine times. V is TRBV5-1 and J is TRBJ2-7; 11 positions match TRBD1. The CDR3 is 14 residues long. V was clipped by 4 bases and J by 6 bases; unmatched bases: 6. Looked up from germline, CDR1 is SGHRS and CDR2 is YFSETQ. The CDR3 DNA sequence: TGCGCCAGCAGCCCCGGGACAGGGGGTCTCGAGCAGTACTTC. Its translation: CASSPGTGGLEQYF.